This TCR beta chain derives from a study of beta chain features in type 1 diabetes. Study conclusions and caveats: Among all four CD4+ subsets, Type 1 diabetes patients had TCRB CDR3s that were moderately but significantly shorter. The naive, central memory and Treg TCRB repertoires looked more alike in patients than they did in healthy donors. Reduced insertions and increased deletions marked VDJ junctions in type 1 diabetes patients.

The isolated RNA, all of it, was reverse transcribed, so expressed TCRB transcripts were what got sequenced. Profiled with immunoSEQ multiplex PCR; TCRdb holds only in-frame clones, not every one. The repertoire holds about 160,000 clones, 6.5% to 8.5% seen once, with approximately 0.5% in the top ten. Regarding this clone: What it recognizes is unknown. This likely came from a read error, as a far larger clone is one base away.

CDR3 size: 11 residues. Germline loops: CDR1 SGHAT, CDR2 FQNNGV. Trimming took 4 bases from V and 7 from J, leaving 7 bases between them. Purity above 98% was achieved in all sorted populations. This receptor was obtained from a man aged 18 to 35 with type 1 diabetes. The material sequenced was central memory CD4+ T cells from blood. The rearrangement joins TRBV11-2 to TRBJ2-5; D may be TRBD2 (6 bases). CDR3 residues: CASSSEGTQYF. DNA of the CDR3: TGTGCCAGCAGCTCGGAGGGGACCCAGTACTTC. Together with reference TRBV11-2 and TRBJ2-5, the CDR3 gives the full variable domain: EAGVAQSPRYKIIEKRQSVAFWCNPISGHATLYWYQQILGQGPKLLIQFQNNGVVDDSQLPKDRFSAERLKGVDSTLKIQPAKLEDSAVYLCASSSEGTQYFGPGTRLLVL.